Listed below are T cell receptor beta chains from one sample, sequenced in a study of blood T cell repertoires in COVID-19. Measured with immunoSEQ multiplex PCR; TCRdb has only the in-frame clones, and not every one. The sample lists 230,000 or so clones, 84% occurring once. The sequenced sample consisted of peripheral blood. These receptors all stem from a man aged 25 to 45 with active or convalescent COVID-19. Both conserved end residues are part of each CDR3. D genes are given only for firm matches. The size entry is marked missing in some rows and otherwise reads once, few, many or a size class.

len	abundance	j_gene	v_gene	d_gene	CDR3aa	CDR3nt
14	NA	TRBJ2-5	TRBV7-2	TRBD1	CASSVWDRQETQYF	TGTGCCAGCAGCGTATGGGACAGGCAAGAGACCCAGTACTTC
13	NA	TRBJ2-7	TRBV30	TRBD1	CAWDRDRGHEQYF	TGTGCCTGGGACAGGGACAGGGGCCACGAGCAGTACTTC
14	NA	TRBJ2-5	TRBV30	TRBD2	CAWSTGGWMETQYF	TGTGCCTGGAGTACGGGGGGGTGGATGGAGACCCAGTACTTC
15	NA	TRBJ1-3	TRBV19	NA	CASSIGRNSGNTIYF	TGTGCCAGTAGTATCGGGAGGAACTCTGGAAACACCATATATTTT
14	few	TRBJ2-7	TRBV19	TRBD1	CASSRGQGPYEQYF	TGTGCCAGTAGTAGAGGACAGGGCCCCTACGAGCAGTACTTC
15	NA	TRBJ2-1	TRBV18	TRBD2	CASSPGLASNNEQFF	TGTGCCAGCTCACCAGGACTAGCGTCAAACAATGAGCAGTTCTTC
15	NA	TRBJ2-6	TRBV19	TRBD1	CASSLQGKGANVLTF	TGTGCCAGTAGTCTACAGGGGAAGGGGGCCAACGTCCTGACTTTC
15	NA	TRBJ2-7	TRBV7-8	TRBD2	CASSRRTSGILEQYF	TGTGCCAGCAGCCGACGGACTAGCGGGATCCTCGAGCAGTACTTC
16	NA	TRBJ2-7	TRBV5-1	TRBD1	CASSRNPGQGVDEQYF	TGCGCCAGCAGCCGTAACCCGGGACAGGGGGTTGACGAGCAGTACTTC
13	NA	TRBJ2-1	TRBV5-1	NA	CASKRLESDEQFF	TGCGCCAGCAAACGTCTAGAATCGGATGAGCAGTTCTTC
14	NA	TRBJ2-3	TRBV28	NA	CASSFDRTTDTQYF	TGTGCCAGCAGTTTTGACAGAACCACAGATACGCAGTATTTT
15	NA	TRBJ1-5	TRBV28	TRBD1	CASIPTGALDQPQHF	TGTGCCAGCATCCCGACAGGGGCGCTGGATCAGCCCCAGCATTTT
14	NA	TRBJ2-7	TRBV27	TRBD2	CASRRLAGGGEQYF	TGTGCCAGCAGGCGACTAGCGGGAGGGGGCGAGCAGTACTTC
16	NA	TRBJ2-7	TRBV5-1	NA	CASTPGIAVTPREQYF	TGCGCCAGCACCCCCGGGATAGCGGTTACCCCAAGGGAGCAGTACTTC
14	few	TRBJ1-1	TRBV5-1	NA	CASSLDEGYTEAFF	TGCGCCAGCAGCTTGGACGAGGGTTACACTGAAGCTTTCTTT
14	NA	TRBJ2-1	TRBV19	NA	CASSIGALGGEQFF	TGTGCCAGTAGTATAGGAGCGTTGGGAGGTGAGCAGTTCTTC
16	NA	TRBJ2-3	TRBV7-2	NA	CASTLPERESTDTQYF	TGTGCCAGCACCTTACCGGAACGGGAAAGCACAGATACGCAGTATTTT
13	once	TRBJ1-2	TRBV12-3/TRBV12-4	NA	CASSLVFWEGYTF	TGTGCCAGCAGTTTAGTATTTTGGGAGGGCTACACCTTC
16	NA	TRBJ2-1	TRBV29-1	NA	CSVEEGWEIGYNEQFF	TGCAGCGTTGAAGAAGGATGGGAGATAGGATACAATGAGCAGTTCTTC
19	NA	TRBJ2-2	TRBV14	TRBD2	CASSLMPFLTSENTGELFF	TGTGCCAGCAGCCTTATGCCGTTTTTGACTAGCGAGAACACCGGGGAGCTGTTTTTT
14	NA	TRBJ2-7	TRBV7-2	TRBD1	CASSFDRGPYEQYF	TGTGCCAGCAGTTTTGACAGGGGGCCCTACGAGCAGTACTTC
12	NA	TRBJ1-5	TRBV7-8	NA	CASSLDYWPQHF	TGTGCCAGCAGCTTAGACTATTGGCCCCAGCATTTT
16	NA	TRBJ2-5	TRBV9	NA	CASSARVGGSGVTQYF	TGTGCCAGCAGCGCCCGTGTTGGGGGCTCCGGAGTAACCCAGTACTTC
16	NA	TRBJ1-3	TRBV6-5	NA	CASSSQGIGSGNTIYF	TGTGCCAGCAGTTCCCAGGGGATCGGCTCTGGAAACACCATATATTTT
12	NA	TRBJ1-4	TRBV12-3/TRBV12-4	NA	CASSLQYEKLFF	TGTGCCAGCAGTTTGCAGTATGAAAAACTGTTTTTT
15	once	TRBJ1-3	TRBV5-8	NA	CASSLISPSGNTIYF	TGTGCCAGCAGCTTGATATCTCCCTCTGGAAACACCATATATTTT
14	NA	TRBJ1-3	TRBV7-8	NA	CASSTWTVGNTIYF	TGTGCCAGCAGCACGTGGACAGTAGGAAACACCATATATTTT
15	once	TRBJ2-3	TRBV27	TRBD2	CASSLTGGIADTQYF	TGTGCCAGCAGTTTAACGGGAGGGATAGCGGATACGCAGTATTTT
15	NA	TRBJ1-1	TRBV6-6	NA	CASRRDFVVNTEAFF	TGTGCCAGCAGACGGGACTTCGTAGTGAACACTGAAGCTTTCTTT
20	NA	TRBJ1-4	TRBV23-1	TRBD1	CASSQGPQGQGARRGEKLFF	TGCGCCAGCAGTCAAGGCCCCCAGGGACAGGGGGCGCGGCGGGGTGAAAAACTGTTTTTT
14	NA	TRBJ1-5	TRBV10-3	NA	CAISPGQNPQPQHF	TGTGCCATCAGCCCCGGACAGAACCCACAGCCCCAGCATTTT
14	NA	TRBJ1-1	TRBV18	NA	CASSPGTQVTEAFF	TGTGCCAGCTCACCCGGGACACAGGTCACTGAAGCTTTCTTT
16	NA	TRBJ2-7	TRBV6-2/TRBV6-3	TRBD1	CASSYAGTGRSYEQYF	TGTGCCAGCAGTTACGCCGGGACAGGGCGTTCCTACGAGCAGTACTTC
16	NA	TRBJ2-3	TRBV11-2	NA	CASSPVEGRNTDTQYF	TGTGCCAGCAGCCCCGTTGAGGGTCGTAACACAGATACGCAGTATTTT
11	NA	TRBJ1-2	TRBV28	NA	CATSGDNGYTF	TGTGCCACCTCAGGGGATAATGGCTACACCTTC
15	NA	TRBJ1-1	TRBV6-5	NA	CASREGGMMNTEAFF	TGTGCCAGCAGAGAGGGGGGGATGATGAACACTGAAGCTTTCTTT
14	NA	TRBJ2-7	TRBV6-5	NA	CASTLTGFSYEQYF	TGTGCCAGCACGCTAACAGGGTTCAGCTACGAGCAGTACTTC
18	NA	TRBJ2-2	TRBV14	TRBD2	CATPGSGGDNSDTGELFF	TGTGCCACCCCGGGTAGCGGGGGTGACAATAGCGACACCGGGGAGCTGTTTTTT
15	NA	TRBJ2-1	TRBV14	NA	CASSQVPHSGAEQFF	TGTGCCAGCAGCCAAGTCCCTCACTCAGGGGCTGAGCAGTTCTTC
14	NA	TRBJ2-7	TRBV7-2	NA	CASSLLAGPYEQYF	TGTGCCAGCAGCTTATTAGCCGGCCCCTACGAGCAGTACTTC
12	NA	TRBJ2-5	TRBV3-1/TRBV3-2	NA	CASRNGQETQYF	TGTGCCAGCAGAAACGGTCAAGAGACCCAGTACTTC
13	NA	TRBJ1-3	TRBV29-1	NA	CSAESLSGNTIYF	TGCAGCGCCGAGTCATTGTCAGGAAACACCATATATTTT